This is a list of T cell receptor beta chains from one sample in a study of blood T cell repertoires in COVID-19. Here immunoSEQ multiplex PCR was the method, and the copy in TCRdb shows in-frame clones only, minus some. The sample holds tens of thousands of clones, 86% seen once. The specimen was peripheral blood. The receptor set was obtained from a man aged 45-65 years with active or convalescent COVID-19. CDR3s include the opening cysteine and the closing phenylalanine or tryptophan.

>TRBV18|TRBJ2-1
CASSPDGRVIDNEQFF
>TRBV11-2|TRBJ1-2
CASSLDPGQNYGYTF
>TRBV11-2|TRBJ2-7
CASSLELSFSYEQYF
>TRBV10-3|TRBJ1-1
CAISLETGNTEAFF
>TRBV5-1|TRBJ1-1
CASSLGDRDTEAFF
>TRBV7-2|TRBJ1-6
CASSRPTGTSLHF
>TRBV5-1|TRBJ2-2
CATQTGNAGELFF
>TRBV28|TRBJ1-1
CASSLRGRNEAFF
>TRBV24-1|TRBJ2-3
CATSDFEGSTDTQYF
>TRBV7-9|TRBJ1-2
CAFISGTAPYGYTF
>TRBV28|TRBJ1-5
CASSPGTGTNQPQHF